These 18 T cell receptor beta chains originate from one sample sequenced in a study of metastatic and nonmetastatic thyroid tumors. MiXCR was used by TCRdb to re-call the PCR reads. In the table there are approximately 24,000 clones, 20% of which are singletons. Among the patients, none had received any treatment before thyroid surgery. Sample: blood. These receptors were collected from a male donor with papillary thyroid cancer or a benign thyroid nodule (not recorded which). Some clones in this sample may be carry-over from other donors' samples.

This clone was seen many times. The chain employs TRBV3-1 and TRBJ1-1; D not resolved. V was clipped by 4 bases and J by 0 bases, with 18 bases between them. Per the germline V gene, CDR1 is LGHDT and CDR2 is YNNKEL (reference sequence). The CDR3 covers 17 residues. CDR3 sequence (DNA): TGTGCCAGCAGCCCCCATGCCGGGATACCCATGAACACTGAAGCTTTCTTT. Amino acid sequence: CASSPHAGIPMNTEAFF. The variable domain in full, completed from reference TRBV3-1 and TRBJ1-1, reads DTAVSQTPKYLVTQMGNDKSIKCEQNLGHDTMYWYKQDSKKFLKIMFSYNNKELIINETVPNRFSPKSPDKAHLNLHINSLELGDSAVYFCASSPHAGIPMNTEAFFGQGTRLTVV.

This clone was picked up many times. This chain joins TRBV28 and TRBJ1-5; D unclear. Germline loops: CDR1 MDHEN, CDR2 SYDVKM. V lost 6 bases and J 0 bases, leaving 3 bases between the germline ends. This CDR3 comprises 12 residues. This CDR3 is CASRNSNQPQHF. CDR3 in DNA: TGTGCCAGCAGGAATAGCAATCAGCCCCAGCATTTT. The complete variable domain, with remaining parts taken from reference TRBV28 and TRBJ1-5, reads DVKVTQSSRYLVKRTGEKVFLECVQDMDHENMFWYRQDPGLGLRLIYFSYDVKMKEKGDIPEGYSVSREKKERFSLILESASTNQTSMYLCASRNSNQPQHFGDGTRLSIL.

The table lists this clone with many counts. V gene TRBV10-2 combines with J gene TRBJ1-1; maybe TRBD1 (5 bases). The germline V gene has CDR1 WSHSY and CDR2 SAAADI. The CDR3 length is 13 residues. The V and J ends lost 6 bases and 4 bases respectively, with 12 bases between them. The CDR3 DNA reads TGCGCCAGCAGCCTTACTGGGGCCACTGAAGCTTTCTTT. This sequence encodes CASSLTGATEAFF.

This clone has ten or more counts. The V and J genes are TRBV6-1 and TRBJ2-1, with no clear D. In germline, CDR1 is MNHNS, CDR2 SASEGT. V lost 6 bases and J 9 bases, leaving 9 bases between the germline ends. CDR3 size: 11 residues. The CDR3 DNA sequence: TGTGCCAGCAGATCGTCTGTTGAGCAGTTCTTC. Translated: CASRSSVEQFF.

There are many counts of this clone. The V gene is TRBV10-2, the J gene TRBJ1-5, with TRBD1 matching 12 bases. V gave up 8 bases and J gave up 6 bases; unmatched junction bases: 5. The CDR3 has 14 amino acids. Germline V gene data show CDR1 as WSHSY and CDR2 as SAAADI. This CDR3 is CASAGTGGFQPQHF. Here the CDR3 DNA reads TGCGCCAGCGCCGGGACAGGGGGCTTTCAGCCCCAGCATTTT.

This clone was seen repeatedly, ten times or more. The rearrangement links TRBV20-1 to TRBJ2-6, with D possibly matching TRBD2 (6 bases). This CDR3 region has 14 residues. Trimming removed 3 bases at V and 0 bases at J, with 6 bases between. Germline lookup yields CDR1 DFQATT and CDR2 SNEGSKA (reference sequence). The CDR3 nucleotides read TGCAGTGCTAGGGAGGGCTCTGGGGCCAACGTCCTGACTTTC. This translates into CSAREGSGANVLTF.

This clone was observed at least ten times. The rearrangement uses TRBV24-1 and TRBJ2-5; 7 nucleotides match TRBD2. Germline V lookup: CDR1 KGHDR, CDR2 SFDVKD. Trimming cost V 5 bases and J 5 bases; bases outside gene matches: 7. This CDR3 contains 14 residues. CDR3 coding DNA: TGTGCCACCAGTGGTGGGGGGGGTAGGGAGACCCAGTACTTC. Protein sequence: CATSGGGGRETQYF.

This clone was detected many times. The chain uses TRBV27 and TRBJ2-7; a weak D match, TRBD1 (6 bases). Trimming pared 2 bases from V and 6 bases from J, leaving 8 bases between. The CDR3 totals 12 residues. Germline CDR1 reads MNHEY; CDR2 reads SMNVEV (reference sequence). The CDR3 spells CASSLVGAEQYF. CDR3 in DNA: TGTGCCAGCAGTTTAGTGGGGGCCGAGCAGTACTTC.

Remarks on this clone: A read error may be the cause here, since a much bigger clone is one base away. The J gene is TRBJ1-2, the V gene TRBV14, with D maybe TRBD1 (5 bases). V lost 5 bases, J lost 8 bases, and 15 bases lay in between. Germline V gives CDR1 SGHDN, CDR2 FVKESK. This CDR3 spans 13 amino acids. The CDR3 protein is CASSLRDLKGYTF. The CDR3, as DNA: TGTGCCAGCAGCTTGCGGGACCTTAAGGGCTACACCTTC. The full variable domain, completed using reference TRBV14 and TRBJ1-2, is EAGVTQFPSHSVIEKGQTVTLRCDPISGHDNLYWYRRVMGKEIKFLLHFVKESKQDESGMPNNRFLAERTGGTYSTLKVQPAELEDSGVYFCASSLRDLKGYTFGSGTRLTVV.

This clone was observed at least ten times. Relative to the germline gene, one junction end is altered; a read error may explain this. The same CDR3 also results from other DNA sequences found in this sample. The chain links TRBV6-6 to TRBJ1-1, with D perhaps matching TRBD1 (6 bases). The CDR3 has 17 amino acids. Germline CDR1 and CDR2: MNHNY and SVGAGI (reference sequence). The CDR3 nucleotides are TGTGCCAGCAGTTATTACGGTTTTTCTCAGGGGTACACTGAAGCTTTCTTC. Its protein product is CASSYYGFSQGYTEAFF.

This clone has just a few counts. V usage is TRBV6-1 and J usage is TRBJ1-2; 9 bases are a match to TRBD1. CDR3 length equals 16 residues. CDR1 MNHNS and CDR2 SASEGT come from the germline V gene. The V and J ends lost 6 bases and 6 bases, in that order; junction bases with no gene match: 14. The CDR3 sequence: CASSQTGTGRGDGYTF. The DNA of the CDR3 is TGTGCCAGCAGCCAAACCGGGACAGGGAGAGGGGATGGCTACACCTTC.

As regards this clone: At one of its ends the junction is not consistent with the germline gene, which may arise from a read error. The gene calls are TRBV11-2 and TRBJ2-3; 11 bases align to TRBD2. CDR1 and CDR2 (germline): SGHAT, FQNNGV. The CDR3 is made up of 17 amino acids. The CDR3 sequence: CACSLGYSGGAGDTQYF. The CDR3 nucleotides are TGTGCCTGCAGCTTAGGATATAGCGGGGGGGCAGGAGATACGCAGTATTTT.

About this clone: Its ends do not fully match the called genes, so a read error is possible. The chain carries TRBV19 and TRBJ2-3; unclear D gene. This CDR3 has 13 residues. Germline CDR1 LNHDA, CDR2 SQIVND (reference sequence). The CDR3 DNA sequence: TGTCCCAGTAGTATCTCGGACGCTGATAAGCAGTATTTT. Amino acid sequence: CPSSISDADKQYF.

This clone was seen many times. The rearrangement joins TRBV11-2 to TRBJ2-5; unclear D gene. The V end was cut by 1 base, the J end by 4 bases, with 7 bases between. Per germline, CDR1 SGHAT and CDR2 FQNNGV. This CDR3 has 13 amino acids. Here the CDR3 DNA reads TGTGCCAGCAGCTTAGGCTTGGGAGAGACCCAGTACTTC. It encodes CASSLGLGETQYF.

This clone was seen at least ten times. The gene calls are TRBV3-1 and TRBJ1-1, with D maybe TRBD1 (6 bases). V lost 2 bases to trimming and J lost 5 bases, with 15 bases between them. The germline gives CDR1 LGHDT, CDR2 YNNKEL (reference sequence). The CDR3 is 15 residues long. Written as DNA, the CDR3 is TGTGCCAGCAGCCAATCACAGGGAGTTAGAACTGAAGCTTTCTTT. Amino acids: CASSQSQGVRTEAFF. Full variable domain (remainder filled in from reference TRBV3-1 and TRBJ1-1): DTAVSQTPKYLVTQMGNDKSIKCEQNLGHDTMYWYKQDSKKFLKIMFSYNNKELIINETVPNRFSPKSPDKAHLNLHINSLELGDSAVYFCASSQSQGVRTEAFFGQGTRLTVV.

In this sample, this clone turned up many times. The chain uses TRBV3-1 and TRBJ2-3, with 10 positions matching TRBD1. There are 15 residues in the CDR3. V shed 2 bases and J 5 bases; nucleotides not matched to a gene: 4. Looked up from germline, CDR1 is LGHDT and CDR2 is YNNKEL (reference sequence). CDR3 nucleotide sequence: TGTGCCAGCAGCCAACACGGGACAGGGGAAGATACGCAGTATTTT. Protein sequence: CASSQHGTGEDTQYF.

In its sample, this clone was seen many times. This chain uses TRBV15 with TRBJ1-1, with unresolved D. Deletions cut 0 bases from V and 8 bases from J, with 10 bases between. The CDR3 is 13 amino acids. The V gene's germline CDR1 is LNHNV and CDR2 YYDKDF (reference sequence). The DNA of the CDR3 is TGTGCCACCAGCAGAGAGCTGTTGACAGAAGCTTTCTTT. It specifies CATSRELLTEAFF.

There are many counts of this clone. V gene TRBV6-1 combines with J gene TRBJ1-1; D gene ambiguous. V lost 6 bases and J lost 0, with 11 bases in between. Germline lookup yields CDR1 MNHNS and CDR2 SASEGT. The CDR3 length is 14 residues. The CDR3 DNA sequence: TGTGCCAGCAGGGCCGTCTCCATGAACACTGAAGCTTTCTTT. The encoded protein is CASRAVSMNTEAFF.